A single TCR beta chain is shown here with its context. Trimming shortened V by 0 bases and J by 8 bases, and 20 bases separated the two germline ends. Germline V lookup: CDR1 SGHAT, CDR2 FQNNGV. The CDR3 has 17 residues. This sample was included in a study of CD8+CD57+ T cells in acquired aplastic anemia. At the level of the study: The mean DNA yield obtained from sorted CD4+ and CD8+ cells came to 3 to 3.5 ug.

Profiling of TCR beta VDJ combinations and CDR3 sequences used genomic DNA as template. Each CDR3 protein gets one entry after TCRdb re-called the reads with MiXCR. In the table there are some 150,000 distinct CDR3 sequences, around 50% of which are singletons. By flow cytometry, patients selected for sequencing had shown an expansion of CD8+CD57+ cells. Every patient was diagnosed with severe acquired aplastic anemia. Patients were untreated when blood was sampled. Source material: sorted CD4+, CD8+, or CD8+CD57+ T cells (not recorded which) from PBMCs. The sequence was collected from a human donor with aplastic anemia. This sequence joins TRBV11-2 and TRBJ2-1; D ambiguous. CDR3 sequence (DNA): TGTGCCAGCAGCTTAGAGTGGGCTTTACGACCAAACGATGAGCAGTTCTTC. Translating gives CASSLEWALRPNDEQFF.